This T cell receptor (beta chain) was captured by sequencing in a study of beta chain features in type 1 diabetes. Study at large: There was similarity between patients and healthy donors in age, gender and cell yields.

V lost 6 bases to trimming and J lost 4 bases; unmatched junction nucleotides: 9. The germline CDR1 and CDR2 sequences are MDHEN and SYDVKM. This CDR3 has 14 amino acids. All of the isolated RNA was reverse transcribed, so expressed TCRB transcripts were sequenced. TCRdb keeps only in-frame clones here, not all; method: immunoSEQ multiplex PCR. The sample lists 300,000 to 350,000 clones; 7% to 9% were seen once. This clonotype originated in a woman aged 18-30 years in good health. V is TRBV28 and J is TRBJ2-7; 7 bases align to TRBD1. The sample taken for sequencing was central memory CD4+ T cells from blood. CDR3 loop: CASRSGTDGYEQYF. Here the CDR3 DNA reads TGTGCCAGCAGGTCCGGGACAGATGGTTACGAGCAGTACTTC.